This TCR beta chain was sequenced during a study of shared clonotypes between healthy human individuals. Naive CD8 populations comprised CD45RO-negative cells positively selected for CCR7, excluding terminally differentiated effector memory CD45RA+ cells. Those who donated were healthy HIV-negative adults, with no recent acute infections or vaccinations reported. Per sorted-subset replicate PCR, input was 150 to 250 ng DNA, representing around 30,000 T cell genomes. Profiling relied on immunoSEQ multiplex PCR, and the TCRdb table lists in-frame clones only, not all of them. The table records 1.5 million to 2.5 million clones, over 85% of them present only once. J gave up 1 base and V 3 bases, and 2 bases lay outside the gene matches. The CDR3 runs to 15 residues. Germline loops: CDR1 MRHNA, CDR2 SNTAGT.

The chain couples TRBV6-4 to TRBJ2-1; 8 positions agree with TRBD2. This receptor was identified in a man between 18 and 29 years old in good health. The sample taken for sequencing was naive CD8+ T cells sorted from blood. The CDR3 spells CASSEIAGSYNEQFF. The CDR3 DNA is TGTGCCAGCAGTGAGATAGCGGGATCCTACAATGAGCAGTTCTTC.